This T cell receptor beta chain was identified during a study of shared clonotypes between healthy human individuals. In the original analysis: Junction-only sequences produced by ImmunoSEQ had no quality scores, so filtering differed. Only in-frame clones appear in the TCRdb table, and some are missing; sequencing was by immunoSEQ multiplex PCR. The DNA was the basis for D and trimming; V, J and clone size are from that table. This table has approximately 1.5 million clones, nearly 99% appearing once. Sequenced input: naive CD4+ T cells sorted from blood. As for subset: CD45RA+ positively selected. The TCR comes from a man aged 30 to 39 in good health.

The CDR3 region is CASSSGVLPNTEAFF. Written as DNA, the CDR3 is TGTGCCAGCAGTTCAGGGGTCTTACCCAACACTGAAGCTTTCTTT. This chain joins TRBV5-4 and TRBJ1-1, with a possible D match to TRBD1 (6 bases). The CDR3 runs to 15 residues. Germline V CDR1 and CDR2: SGHNT, YYREEE (reference sequence). V was cut by 5 bases and J by 2 bases, with 16 bases left in between. Using reference TRBV5-4 and TRBJ1-1 for the parts outside the CDR3, the full variable domain is ETGVTQSPTHLIKTRGQQVTLRCSSQSGHNTVSWYQQALGQGPQFIFQYYREEENGRGNFPPRFSGLQFPNYSSELNVNALELDDSALYLCASSSGVLPNTEAFFGQGTRLTVV.